One and the same sample provided the 13 T cell receptor beta chains below, sequenced in a study of T cells after yellow fever vaccination. A single record per CDR3 protein comes from TCRdb applying MiXCR to the 5' RACE reads. The repertoire holds 500,000 to 650,000 distinct CDR3 sequences, with over 9% as singletons. The source material was PBMCs, sampled on the day of the yellow fever booster vaccination. The receptors shown here come from a man younger than 40 who received the YFV17D yellow fever vaccine.

The V gene is TRBV28, the J gene TRBJ2-1, with a weak D call TRBD2 (6 bases). Deletions cut 9 bases from V and 1 base from J, with 13 bases between. CDR3 length: 14 residues. Germline V gene sequence: CDR1 MDHEN, CDR2 SYDVKM. CDR3 DNA: TGTGCCAGTGTATCTAGCGTATCCTACAATGAGCAGTTCTTC. It encodes CASVSSVSYNEQFF.

This clonotype was detected only a few times. The gene calls are TRBV6-1 and TRBJ2-3, with D perhaps matching TRBD2 (6 bases). Deletions cut 6 bases from V and 1 base from J, with 20 bases between. Germline CDR1 MNHNS, CDR2 SASEGT. This CDR3 has 17 residues. The CDR3 here is CASRKYSGTIGTDTQYF. The DNA of the CDR3 is TGTGCCAGCAGAAAATATAGCGGCACAATCGGCACAGATACGCAGTATTTT.

The chain recombines TRBV15 with TRBJ2-3; TRBD1 aligns across 7 bases. Germline V gives CDR1 LNHNV, CDR2 YYDKDF (reference sequence). The J segment lost 0 bases and the V segment lost 2 bases, leaving 5 bases of the junction unmatched. CDR3 size: 16 residues. The CDR3 DNA follows: TGTGCCACCAGCAGAACCCGGGACAGAAGCACAGATACGCAGTATTTT. Protein product: CATSRTRDRSTDTQYF.

This clonotype has more than one count but fewer than ten. The V call is TRBV5-6, the J call TRBJ2-7; 8 bases fit TRBD2. The CDR3 sequence is 14 residues long. The germline gives CDR1 SGHDT, CDR2 YYEEEE. V lost 1 base and J lost 3; bases outside the gene matches: 3. CDR3 DNA sequence: TGTGCCAGCAGCTTGACTAGCGGAGTCTACGAGCAGTACTTC. It yields the protein CASSLTSGVYEQYF.

This clonotype has just one count. The V call is TRBV20-1, the J call TRBJ2-7, with 14 bases matching TRBD2. CDR1 is DFQATT and CDR2 is SNEGSKA in the germline V gene (reference sequence). The CDR3 contains 15 residues. V lost 6 bases to trimming and J lost 3 bases; unmatched junction nucleotides: 7. The DNA for the CDR3 is TGCAGTGCGTCCGCCGGGACTAGCGGGAGCTACGAGCAGTACTTC. Translation gives CSASAGTSGSYEQYF.

This clonotype was counted between two and nine times. J is TRBJ1-2 and V is TRBV10-3; 8 positions agree with TRBD1. Trimming at V came to 10 bases and at J to 0 bases, leaving 7 bases not matched to a gene. Germline V gene data show CDR1 as ENHRY and CDR2 as SYGVKD. This CDR3 region has 14 residues. The CDR3 DNA reads TGTGCCACTCGGGACAGGCTTGCTAACTATGGCTACACCTTC. As protein: CATRDRLANYGYTF.

The chain combines TRBV30 with TRBJ2-7; 11 positions match TRBD2. The J segment lost 5 bases and the V segment lost 2 bases, leaving 8 bases of the junction unmatched. Germline assignment: CDR1 GTSNPN and CDR2 SVGIG (reference sequence). The CDR3 runs 15 residues. CDR3 sequence reads: CAWSPTSGRNHEQYF. As DNA, the CDR3 is TGTGCCTGGAGTCCTACTAGCGGGAGAAATCACGAGCAGTACTTC.

This clonotype was detected a few times. CDR3 amino acids: CASSREFTGARLEQFF. Here the CDR3 DNA reads TGCGCCAGCAGCCGAGAATTTACAGGGGCTCGGCTTGAGCAGTTCTTC. The chain is built from TRBV4-3 and TRBJ2-1; 7 bases map to TRBD1. The CDR3 totals 16 residues. V trimming: 4 bases; J trimming: 9 bases; junction bases outside the gene matches: 15. Per germline, CDR1 LGHNA and CDR2 YSLEER.

The rearrangement uses TRBV12-3 or TRBV12-4 and TRBJ1-6, with 8 bases that match TRBD1. Trimming took 7 bases from V and 7 from J; bases not matched to a gene: 6. The CDR3 is 14 amino acids. Written as DNA, the CDR3 is TGTGCCAGCACCCCGGGACAGGAGAATTCACCCCTCCACTTT. This sequence encodes CASTPGQENSPLHF.

This clonotype was observed a few times. The chain employs TRBV19 and TRBJ2-5, with 7 positions matching TRBD2. This CDR3 has 14 residues. V gave up 1 base and J gave up 5 bases; unmatched junction bases: 4. Germline V gene lookup returns CDR1 LNHDA and CDR2 SQIVND (reference sequence). The chain's CDR3 is CASSIGGSRETQYF. As DNA, the CDR3 is TGTGCCAGTAGTATAGGCGGGAGTAGGGAGACCCAGTACTTC. Full variable domain (outside the CDR3, taken from reference TRBV19 and TRBJ2-5): DGGITQSPKYLFRKEGQNVTLSCEQNLNHDAMYWYRQDPGQGLRLIYYSQIVNDFQKGDIAEGYSVSREKKESFPLTVTSAQKNPTAFYLCASSIGGSRETQYFGPGTRLLVL.

This clonotype was seen only a few times. CDR3 in amino acids: CASSPQHSKRYEQYF. The CDR3 DNA reads as TGTGCCAGCAGCCCGCAACATTCGAAAAGATACGAGCAGTACTTC. This sequence joins TRBV3-1 and TRBJ2-7; D is undetermined. The CDR3 has 15 residues. Trimming removed 4 bases at V and 4 bases at J, with 17 bases between. CDR1 and CDR2 (germline): LGHDT, YNNKEL (reference sequence).

This clonotype has at least ten counts. The V call is TRBV12-3 or TRBV12-4, the J call TRBJ1-3; D is perhaps TRBD1 (5 bases). This CDR3 has 13 amino acids. V was cut by 8 bases and J by 1 base, with 9 bases left in between. The DNA for the CDR3 is TGTGCCAGCCGGGGACTATCTGGAAACACCATATATTTT. It encodes CASRGLSGNTIYF.

This clonotype has just a few counts. The chain has TRBV29-1 and TRBJ2-5, with D possibly matching TRBD2 (6 bases). The germline V gene has CDR1 SQVTM and CDR2 ANQGSEA. With 4 bases removed from V and 4 bases from J, the gap between germline ends came to 19 bases. CDR3 size: 15 residues. CDR3 amino acids: CSVGRGSGWGETQYF. For the CDR3, the DNA is TGCAGCGTTGGCCGGGGTAGCGGATGGGGAGAGACCCAGTACTTC.